This T cell receptor beta chain was sequenced for a study of cytomegalovirus exposure and HLA in healthy donors (dated by TCRdb to between 2016 and 2019). Some background on the complete study: According to a later analysis, one platform produced both the 110 or so validation repertoires and the 666 repertoires of the first cohort. Besides the first cohort of around 700 subjects, a separate validation cohort made up of 120 different subjects was used. To predict cytomegalovirus infection status, the study brought together high-throughput TCR immunosequencing, statistical association of individual TCRs with disease status, and machine learning. The study aimed to test whether cataloging public T cell receptors could reveal signatures of past pathogen exposure.

The paper's findings and limits, for the study overall: While some public TCRs were present in many individuals, most TCR sequences turned up only very rarely across donors. Subsequent analysis determined that TCRs grouped into clusters in the first cohort also showed a tendency toward co-occurrence across the 120 validation repertoires, and 90% to 95% of cluster scores exceeded 0. The study gave a list of about 170 TCR beta chains associated with cytomegalovirus. A few of the identified cytomegalovirus-associated TCR beta chains were confirmed in vitro to be specific for cytomegalovirus antigens. The validation cohort had no HLA typing available for a later analysis, so co-occurrence within that cohort was assessed over all 130 or so repertoires. The classifier was reported to diagnose cytomegalovirus status with high specificity and sensitivity in both the original and validation cohorts. According to the authors, the approach could potentially be generalized to other disease states and immunological phenotypes.

Inclusive of the bounding cysteine and phenylalanine, the CDR3 is 14 residues long. CDR3 DNA only is kept here, 42 bases in frame from base 1. CDR1 and CDR2, per the germline V gene (reference sequence), are GTSNPN and SVGIG. From V the trimming removes 4 bases and from J it removes 10 bases, while the gene matches leave 8 bases of the junction unaccounted for. The donors were included in the validation cohort of 100 to 150 subjects, a group kept apart from the approximately 650-subject first cohort. The library was built by means of the immunoSEQ multiplex PCR assay. The study's processing was this. A statistical classification framework was built to diagnose cytomegalovirus status from the catalog of TCR beta chain sequences. TCRdb took over this immuneACCESS table, retaining in-frame rearrangements with V and J assigned. Such tables are incomplete; in checked studies, under half of the missing clones stem from an unresolved V gene, and the remainder is unexplained. That table supplies the V and J calls and clone size; D and trimming were determined from the DNA. For this sample the table gives 100,000 to 150,000 clones, of which more than 95% were detected only once. The ten largest clonotypes hold around 1.7% of the sample.

Turning to this clone: Its antigen remains undetermined. No base-level quality is on record; no much larger clone is a single base apart.

The chain couples TRBV30 to TRBJ1-6; a stretch of 9 junction bases matches TRBD1. The specimen sequenced was PBMCs. The receptor was derived from a man aged 18 to 29 in good health and CMV-seronegative. The CDR3 amino acid sequence is: CAWNLDRGISPLHF. DNA sequence: TGTGCCTGGAATCTGGACAGGGGAATCTCACCCCTCCACTTT.